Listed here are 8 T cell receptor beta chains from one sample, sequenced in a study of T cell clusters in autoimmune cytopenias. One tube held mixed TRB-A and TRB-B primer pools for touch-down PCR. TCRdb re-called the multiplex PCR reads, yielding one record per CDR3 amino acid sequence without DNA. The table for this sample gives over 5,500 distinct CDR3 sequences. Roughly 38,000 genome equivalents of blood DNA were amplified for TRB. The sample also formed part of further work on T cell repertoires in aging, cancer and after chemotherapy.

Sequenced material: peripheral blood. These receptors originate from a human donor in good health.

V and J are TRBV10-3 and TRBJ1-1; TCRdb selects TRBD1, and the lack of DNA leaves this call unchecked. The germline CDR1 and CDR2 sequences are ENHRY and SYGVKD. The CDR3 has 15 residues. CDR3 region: CAISESGTGNTEAFF.

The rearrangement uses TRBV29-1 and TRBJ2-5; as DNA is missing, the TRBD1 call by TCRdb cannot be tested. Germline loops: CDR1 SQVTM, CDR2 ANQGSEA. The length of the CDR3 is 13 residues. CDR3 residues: CSVGTGGGETQYF.

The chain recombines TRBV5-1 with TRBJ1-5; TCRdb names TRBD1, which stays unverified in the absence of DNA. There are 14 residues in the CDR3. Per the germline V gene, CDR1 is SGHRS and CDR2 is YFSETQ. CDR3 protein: CASSPDSPNQPQHF.

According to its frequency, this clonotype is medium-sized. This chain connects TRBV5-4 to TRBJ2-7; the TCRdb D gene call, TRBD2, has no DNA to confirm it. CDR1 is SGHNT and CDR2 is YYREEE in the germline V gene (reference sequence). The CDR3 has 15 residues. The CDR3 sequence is CASSLGGGGAYEQYF.

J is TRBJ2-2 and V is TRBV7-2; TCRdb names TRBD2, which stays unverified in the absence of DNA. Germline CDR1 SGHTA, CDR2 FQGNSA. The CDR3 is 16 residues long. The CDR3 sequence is CASSLPTSGGTGELFF.

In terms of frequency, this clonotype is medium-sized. CDR3 in amino acids: CASSLRTPGEQYF. The rearrangement joins TRBV13 to TRBJ2-7; the D call from TCRdb, TRBD1, cannot be confirmed without DNA. Germline V CDR1 and CDR2: PRHDT, FYEKMQ (reference sequence). This CDR3 has 13 amino acids.

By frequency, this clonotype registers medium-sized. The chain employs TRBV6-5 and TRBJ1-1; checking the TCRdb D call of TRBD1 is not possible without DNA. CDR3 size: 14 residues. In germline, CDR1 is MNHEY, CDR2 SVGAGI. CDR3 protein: CASSPTGVITEAFF.

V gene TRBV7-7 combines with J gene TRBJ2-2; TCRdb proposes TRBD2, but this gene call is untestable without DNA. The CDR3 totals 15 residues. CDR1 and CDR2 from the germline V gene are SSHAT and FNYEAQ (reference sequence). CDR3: CASSPPAGGPGELFF.